This is a list of T cell receptor beta chains from one sample in a study of shared clonotypes between healthy human individuals. The table came from immunoSEQ multiplex PCR; TCRdb's copy has only in-frame clones and leaves some out. The sample includes some 2,000,000 clones, roughly 94% seen only once; the top ten take 0.9% to 1.3%. Specimen: naive CD8+ T cells sorted from blood. The receptors shown here come from a young man in good health. The CDR3 runs from the conserved cysteine through the conserved F or W. Fields, in order: D gene, V gene, J gene, clone size, CDR3 DNA, CDR3 protein. A D gene is named only where the DNA matches it firmly. Rows give clone size only sometimes, using once, few, many, or a class for an expanded clone.

-,TRBV18,TRBJ2-1,-,TGTGCCAGCTCACCTTCCCCGCTATCAGTAGTCAATGAGCAGTTCTTC,CASSPSPLSVVNEQFF
TRBD1,TRBV28,TRBJ1-3,-,TGTGCCAGCAGTGAAACAGGGGTCTCTGGAAACACCATATATTTT,CASSETGVSGNTIYF
-,TRBV5-4,TRBJ2-1,-,TGTGCCAGCAGCTTGAGGACAGGGTTCGGGCGGGAGAATGAGCAGTTCTTC,CASSLRTGFGRENEQFF
TRBD2,TRBV5-1,TRBJ2-1,-,TGCGCCAGCAGCATCGGCCGTGGACTAGAAATAGATGAGCAGTTCTTC,CASSIGRGLEIDEQFF
-,TRBV28,TRBJ2-7,-,TGTGCCAGCAGTTTAACCCATCCGCTCGAGCAGTACTTC,CASSLTHPLEQYF
-,TRBV30,TRBJ1-2,-,TGTGCCTGCCCCGAGGGCCGGGTATGGGGAGGCTACACCTTC,CACPEGRVWGGYTF
-,TRBV5-6,TRBJ1-1,once,TGTGCCAGCAGCTCTGGAGACACTGAAGCTTTCTTT,CASSSGDTEAFF
-,TRBV13,TRBJ2-7,-,TGTGCCAGCAGCTTAGGCTCGGCTGGCGAGCAGTACTTC,CASSLGSAGEQYF
TRBD2,TRBV5-6,TRBJ2-3,-,TGTGCCAGCAGCTTGGGCGGGGGGGCCGCCGATACGCAGTATTTT,CASSLGGGAADTQYF
TRBD1,TRBV5-1,TRBJ2-1,-,TGCGCCAGCAGCTTGGGGCAGGGGGTAAGCTCCTACAATGAGCAGTTCTTC,CASSLGQGVSSYNEQFF
-,TRBV9,TRBJ2-3,once,TGTGCCAGCAGCTCGTACACAGATACGCAGTATTTT,CASSSYTDTQYF
-,TRBV30,TRBJ2-7,-,TGTGCCTGGACACAGAGCTCCTACGAGCAGTACTTC,CAWTQSSYEQYF
-,TRBV7-9,TRBJ2-7,-,TGTGCCAGCAGCTTAGTCCCCAACGAGCAGTACTTC,CASSLVPNEQYF
-,TRBV5-1,TRBJ2-7,-,TGCGCCAGCAGCTTTGACAGAGACTACGAGCAGTACTTC,CASSFDRDYEQYF
-,TRBV28,TRBJ2-3,-,TGTGCCAGCAGTTTCAGGCCCACAGATACGCAGTATTTT,CASSFRPTDTQYF
TRBD2,TRBV5-4,TRBJ2-7,-,TGTGCCAGCAGCTTGGCGGGAAGCGGGGGGGAGCAGTACTTC,CASSLAGSGGEQYF
-,TRBV6-5,TRBJ2-7,-,TGTGCCAGCAGTCAGACGTCGGATTACTACGAGCAGTACTTC,CASSQTSDYYEQYF
TRBD2,TRBV11-3,TRBJ2-1,-,TGTGCCAGCAGCCCGACTAGCGGGGGGCACAATGAGCAGTTCTTC,CASSPTSGGHNEQFF
-,TRBV6-1,TRBJ1-5,-,TGTGCCAGCAGTGAAGCTCCGGTTAGCAATCAGCCCCAGCATTTT,CASSEAPVSNQPQHF
TRBD1,TRBV4-1,TRBJ1-1,-,TGCGCCAGCAGCCATGGGACAGGCTGGAACACTGAAGCTTTCTTT,CASSHGTGWNTEAFF
-,TRBV30,TRBJ1-1,-,TGTGCCTGCCGACGGGACGAATACACTGAAGCTTTCTTT,CACRRDEYTEAFF
-,TRBV28,TRBJ2-1,-,TGTGCCAGCAGTTTTAATGAGCAGTTCTTC,CASSFNEQFF
-,TRBV7-2,TRBJ2-7,-,TGTGCCAGCAGCCTACTCCTCGGAGGGCCCAGCGAGCAGTACTTC,CASSLLLGGPSEQYF
TRBD1,TRBV7-9,TRBJ2-1,-,TGTGCCAGCAGCCCGCGAGTCCCAGGGGGCAATGAGCAGTTCTTC,CASSPRVPGGNEQFF
-,TRBV10-3,TRBJ2-5,-,TGTGCCATCAGTGAGAGTATTAGGTCACAAGAGACCCAGTACTTC,CAISESIRSQETQYF
TRBD1,TRBV29-1,TRBJ2-2,-,TGCAGCGTTCTATGGGACAGGAACACCGGGGAGCTGTTTTTT,CSVLWDRNTGELFF
-,TRBV5-6,TRBJ2-7,-,TGTGCCAGCAGCTTAGCCAGGGGTCACTACGAGCAGTACTTC,CASSLARGHYEQYF
-,TRBV7-9,TRBJ2-7,-,TGTGCCAGCAGCTCCCCCGGGGGCTCCTACGAGCAGTACTTC,CASSSPGGSYEQYF
TRBD2,TRBV2,TRBJ2-3,once,TGTGCCAGCAGTGTGGGGACTAGCGGGGCGCTCACAGATACGCAGTATTTT,CASSVGTSGALTDTQYF
-,TRBV7-9,TRBJ1-1,-,TGTGCCAGCAGCTTAGGGGGACTTCCCGAAGCTTTCTTT,CASSLGGLPEAFF
-,TRBV7-8,TRBJ2-7,-,TGTGCCAGCAGCCCAACGGGACACGTATCCTACGAGCAGTACTTC,CASSPTGHVSYEQYF
-,TRBV27,TRBJ2-3,-,TGTGCCAGCAGTTTATCGCCAGGGGCATACACAGATACGCAGTATTTT,CASSLSPGAYTDTQYF
TRBD1,TRBV6-5,TRBJ2-7,-,TGTGCCAGCAGGGCCGGGACAGGGGCAACCCAGCAGTACTTC,CASRAGTGATQQYF
TRBD1,TRBV7-9,TRBJ2-5,-,TGTGCCAGCAGCTTAGGGCAGGGGGTCATTGCGTACCAAGAGACCCAGTACTTC,CASSLGQGVIAYQETQYF
TRBD1,TRBV28,TRBJ2-2,-,TGTGCCAGCAGATCAGGCCCCCGGTACCCGGACAGGGGTACCGGGGAGCTGTTTTTT,CASRSGPRYPDRGTGELFF
-,TRBV7-9,TRBJ2-5,-,TGTGCCAGCAGCCTTAACCGGGTTCAAGAGACCCAGTACTTC,CASSLNRVQETQYF
-,TRBV11-2,TRBJ2-5,-,TGTGCCAGCAGCATGAGATGGGGGCTGCAAGAGACCCAGTACTTC,CASSMRWGLQETQYF
-,TRBV7-9,TRBJ1-2,-,TGTGCCAGCTCCGGGGGGGCCCCGTTAAATGGCTACACCTTC,CASSGGAPLNGYTF
TRBD2,TRBV7-6,TRBJ2-1,few,TGTGCCAGCAGCCGGTTGGCGGGAGGGGACTACAATGAGCAGTTCTTC,CASSRLAGGDYNEQFF
-,TRBV4-1,TRBJ1-2,-,TGCGCCAGCAGCCAAGAAGGCGGGCCGAACTATGGCTACACCTTC,CASSQEGGPNYGYTF
-,TRBV7-2,TRBJ2-3,-,TGTGCCAGCAGCCCAGGGTTGGGTCCGTACACAGATACGCAGTATTTT,CASSPGLGPYTDTQYF